This T cell receptor beta chain is drawn from a study of Graves' ophthalmopathy and Graves' hyperthyroidism. General study points: Also, most clonotypes expanded in the thyroid above 0.001 frequency appeared in blood.

Germline lookup yields CDR1 KGHDR and CDR2 SFDVKD. The V end lost 7 bases, the J end lost 4 bases, and 16 bases lay between the germline ends. The CDR3 extends over 14 amino acids. The authors enrolled newly diagnosed hyperthyroidism patients aged 18 to 65 with under 2 months' duration. Pregnancy or lactation, uncontrolled infections and other autoimmune diseases were grounds for excluding patients. With regard to this clonotype: The antigen remains unidentified.

TCR beta CDR3 regions were amplified from RNA transcripts. An opening RT-PCR round employed HTBI primers and preceded a second-round multiplex PCR. Via MiXCR, TCRdb re-called the multiplex PCR reads, giving one row per CDR3 protein. The sample has approximately 540,000 distinct CDR3 sequences, about 40% seen once; the top ten hold around 4.6%. This receptor was identified in an adult man with Graves' hyperthyroidism. The material sequenced was peripheral blood or thyroid tissue (not recorded which). This chain connects TRBV24-1 to TRBJ2-7, with a possible D match to TRBD2 (5 bases). The CDR3 reads CATSLRGRLYEQYF. As DNA, the CDR3 is TGTGCCACCAGCCTAAGAGGGAGACTGTACGAGCAGTACTTC.